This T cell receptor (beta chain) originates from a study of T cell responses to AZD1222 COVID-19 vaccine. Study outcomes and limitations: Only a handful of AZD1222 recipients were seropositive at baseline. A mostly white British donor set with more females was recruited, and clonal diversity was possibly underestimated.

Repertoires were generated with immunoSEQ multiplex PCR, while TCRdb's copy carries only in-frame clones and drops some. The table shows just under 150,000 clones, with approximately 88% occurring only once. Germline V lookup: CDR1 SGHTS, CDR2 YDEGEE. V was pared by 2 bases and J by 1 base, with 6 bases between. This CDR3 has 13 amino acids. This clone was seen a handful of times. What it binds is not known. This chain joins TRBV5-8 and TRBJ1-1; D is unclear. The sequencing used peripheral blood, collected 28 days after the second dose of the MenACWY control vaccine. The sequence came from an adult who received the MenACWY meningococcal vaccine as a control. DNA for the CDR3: TGTGCCAGCAGCTTCTACGCGAACACTGAAGCTTTCTTT. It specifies CASSFYANTEAFF.